The rows below give T cell receptor beta chains drawn from one sample of a study of T cells of healthy individuals. TCRdb reprocessed the 5' RACE reads with MiXCR, giving one entry per CDR3 protein. The sample holds 38,000 or so distinct CDR3 sequences, 4.5% seen once. These receptors were collected from a human donor in good health. Each CDR3 is given with its conserved first and last residue. D genes are given only for firm matches. The size field is filled for only some rows; it gives once, few, many or a size class.

abundance	v_gene	j_gene	d_gene	CDR3nt	CDR3aa
many	TRBV7-2	TRBJ2-4	.	TGTGCCAGCAGCTTAGGGGGCCGGATTCAGTACTTC	CASSLGGRIQYF
few	TRBV27	TRBJ1-6	TRBD1	TGTGCCAGCAGTTTTGATTACAGGGGGCTTAATTCACCCCTCCACTTT	CASSFDYRGLNSPLHF
many	TRBV9	TRBJ2-7	.	TGTGCCAGCGGGGAAGGGGGCTACGAGCAGTACTTC	CASGEGGYEQYF
many	TRBV12-3/TRBV12-4	TRBJ2-6	.	TGTGCCAGCAGACCGCCTACAGGGACTGGGGCCAACGTCCTGACTTTC	CASRPPTGTGANVLTF
many	TRBV20-1	TRBJ1-4	.	TGCAGTGCTAGAGATGACTTGGGGTCAAGTGAAAAACTGTTTTTT	CSARDDLGSSEKLFF
few	TRBV5-6	TRBJ1-2	TRBD1	TGTGCCAGCAGCTTGGCAGACAGGGGGGATGGCTACACCTTC	CASSLADRGDGYTF
medium-sized	TRBV6-4	TRBJ2-3	.	TGTGCCAGCAGTGACTCTTCTAGCGGAGAGGGGGCAGATACGCAGTATTTT	CASSDSSSGEGADTQYF
.	TRBV7-2	TRBJ1-1	.	TGTGCCTCGATCCCGGACAGAGTTATGAACACTGAAGCTTTCTTT	CASIPDRVMNTEAFF
many	TRBV3-1	TRBJ2-1	TRBD2	TGTGCCAGCAGCCCCTCCGGGGGGGGAACCTACAATGAGCAGTTCTTC	CASSPSGGGTYNEQFF
many	TRBV5-5	TRBJ2-5	.	TGTGCCAGCAGCTCCATACCCAAAGAGACCCAGTACTTC	CASSSIPKETQYF
.	TRBV29-1	TRBJ2-2	TRBD1	TGCAGCGTTCGACAGGGGATAGACACCGGGGAGCTGTTTTTT	CSVRQGIDTGELFF
many	TRBV5-1	TRBJ2-7	.	TGCGCCAGCAGCCCGACTCGGGGTTTCTCCTACGAGCAGTACTTC	CASSPTRGFSYEQYF
.	TRBV4-1	TRBJ1-5	.	TGCGCCAGCAGCCGAGTTGGTCAGCCCCAGCATTTT	CASSRVGQPQHF
.	TRBV5-5	TRBJ2-2	TRBD2	TGTGCCAGCAGCTTAGGGCGGGAGTTTGATGCCGGGGAGCTGTTTTTT	CASSLGREFDAGELFF
.	TRBV12-3/TRBV12-4	TRBJ2-5	.	TGTGCCAGCAGTTTAGCGCGCGCCGGGACCCAGTACTTC	CASSLARAGTQYF
.	TRBV4-1	TRBJ1-3	.	TGCGCCAGCAGCCAAGGAAGGGCCAGGGCCTCTGGAAACACCATATATTTT	CASSQGRARASGNTIYF
many	TRBV2	TRBJ2-1	TRBD1	TGTGCCAGCAGTGGGGACAGGGTAAATGAGCAGTTCTTC	CASSGDRVNEQFF
.	TRBV20-1	TRBJ1-5	.	TGCAGTGCTAGACGGACTCAGCGCAATCAGCCCCAGCATTTT	CSARRTQRNQPQHF
.	TRBV5-1	TRBJ2-1	.	TGCGCCAGCAGTCTCGAGTCACAGGGTGAGCAGTTCTTC	CASSLESQGEQFF
many	TRBV3-1	TRBJ1-6	TRBD1	TGTGCCAGCAGCCAACAATTCACAGGGGACTCACCCCTCCACTTT	CASSQQFTGDSPLHF
few	TRBV4-1	TRBJ1-2	TRBD1	TGCGCCAGCAGCCAAGGCAGGGGGGGAAACTATGGCTACACCTTC	CASSQGRGGNYGYTF
many	TRBV19	TRBJ2-1	.	TGTGCCAGTAGTTCTAATTGGGGTGAGCAGTTCTTC	CASSSNWGEQFF
many	TRBV12-3/TRBV12-4	TRBJ2-1	.	TGTGCCAGCAGTCTTCAGGGGAGAAAGTTCTTC	CASSLQGRKFF
many	TRBV12-3/TRBV12-4	TRBJ1-4	.	TGTGCCAGCAGGTCGGGGGCCGCCGGCGAAAAACTGTTTTTT	CASRSGAAGEKLFF
.	TRBV6-5	TRBJ1-5	.	TGTGCCAGCAGACCCACAGGGAAGGGCAATCAGCCCCAGCATTTT	CASRPTGKGNQPQHF
many	TRBV12-3/TRBV12-4	TRBJ2-1	TRBD2	TGTGCCAGCAGTTTGGGCGGGAGGGCCCCCTACAATGAGCAGTTCTTC	CASSLGGRAPYNEQFF
few	TRBV5-5	TRBJ1-5	.	TGTGCCAGCAGCGATCAGGTTATTGGCAATCAGCCCCAGCATTTT	CASSDQVIGNQPQHF
.	TRBV28	TRBJ2-5	.	TGTGCCAGCAGTTTATTTCGGATAGAGGGAGAGACCCAGTACTTC	CASSLFRIEGETQYF
.	TRBV12-3/TRBV12-4	TRBJ2-1	TRBD1	TGTGCCAGCAGTGCGCCGGGACAGGGGAGGGAAAGCTCCTACAATGAGCAGTTCTTC	CASSAPGQGRESSYNEQFF
few	TRBV30	TRBJ2-7	.	TGTGCCTGGAGTGCCTTTGGCGAGCAGTACTTC	CAWSAFGEQYF
few	TRBV27	TRBJ1-1	TRBD1	TGTGCCAGCAGTCTGGGACAGGGTTTCACTGAAGCTTTCTTT	CASSLGQGFTEAFF
.	TRBV5-1	TRBJ2-1	TRBD2	TGCGCCAGCAGCTTGAGTATTAGCGGGAGGGTGAATGAGCAGTTCTTC	CASSLSISGRVNEQFF
many	TRBV7-3	TRBJ2-1	TRBD2	TGTGCCAGCAGTGTAGCGGGACCAAACAATGAGCAGTTCTTC	CASSVAGPNNEQFF
few	TRBV12-3/TRBV12-4	TRBJ2-3	TRBD1	TGTGCCAGCAGGGGACAGGGCCCAGATACGCAGTATTTT	CASRGQGPDTQYF
few	TRBV6-2/TRBV6-3	TRBJ2-3	TRBD2	TGTGCCAGCGGTCAGCGGGAGACGTTTCTGGATACGCAGTATTTT	CASGQRETFLDTQYF
many	TRBV6-1	TRBJ1-1	.	TGTGCCAGCAGATCAGGGTTCCCGAGGACTGAAGCTTTCTTT	CASRSGFPRTEAFF
few	TRBV2	TRBJ1-1	.	TGTGCCAGCAGTGACTTCAGAAACACTGAAGCTTTCTTT	CASSDFRNTEAFF
few	TRBV12-5	TRBJ2-7	TRBD1	TGTGCTAGTGGTTTGGTACTGACAGGGGGCCAGTCTCACGAGCAGTACTTC	CASGLVLTGGQSHEQYF
many	TRBV13	TRBJ2-7	TRBD2	TGTGCCAGCAGCTTACGGCTAGCGGGAGGCTACGAGCAGTACTTC	CASSLRLAGGYEQYF
many	TRBV6-2/TRBV6-3	TRBJ2-7	.	TGTGCCAGCAGTTTCGACAGACTCTACGGGCAGTACTTC	CASSFDRLYGQYF
.	TRBV5-1	TRBJ1-1	.	TGCGCCAGCAGCTTGGCCAGGCCGGATGAAGCTTTCTTT	CASSLARPDEAFF
few	TRBV3-1	TRBJ2-7	.	TGTGCCACCGCCCGAGTGGCAGGCTACGAGCAGTACTTC	CATARVAGYEQYF
many	TRBV15	TRBJ2-7	.	TGTGCCACCTCCGACCTCGACAGCTACGAGCAGTACTTC	CATSDLDSYEQYF
many	TRBV27	TRBJ2-7	TRBD2	TGTGCCAGCATAGCGACTAGCGGTGCCTACGAGCAGTACTTC	CASIATSGAYEQYF
many	TRBV2	TRBJ2-1	.	TGTGCCAGCAGTGCGAGCGGGTACAATGAGCAGTTCTTC	CASSASGYNEQFF
many	TRBV9	TRBJ2-7	.	TGTGCCAGCAGCGTAGTGCAGGGTGGCGAGCAGTACTTC	CASSVVQGGEQYF
few	TRBV28	TRBJ1-2	.	TGTGCCAGCAGTTTCCCGGGAGATAACTATGGCTACACCTTC	CASSFPGDNYGYTF
many	TRBV6-5	TRBJ1-2	.	TGTGCCAGCAGTGAGGACTTCTATGGCTACACCTTC	CASSEDFYGYTF
many	TRBV11-2	TRBJ1-1	TRBD1	TGTGCCAGCAGCATACAGGGGCCCACTGAAGCTTTCTTT	CASSIQGPTEAFF
many	TRBV13	TRBJ2-1	.	TGTGCCAGCAGAACTGCAAGCTCCTACAATGAGCAGTTCTTC	CASRTASSYNEQFF
medium-sized	TRBV19	TRBJ2-3	.	TGTGCCAGCAGTGCCGGGGGTAGCACAGATACGCAGTATTTT	CASSAGGSTDTQYF
many	TRBV12-3/TRBV12-4	TRBJ2-3	.	TGTGCCAGCAGTCTCCGACAGAGCACAGATACGCAGTATTTT	CASSLRQSTDTQYF
many	TRBV25-1	TRBJ2-3	.	TGTGCCAGCAGTGACCCTACAGCGTTGCAGGGGTCAGATACGCAGTATTTT	CASSDPTALQGSDTQYF
many	TRBV12-3/TRBV12-4	TRBJ2-7	.	TGTGCCAGCAGTTCTAGGGGCGAGCAGTACTTC	CASSSRGEQYF
.	TRBV12-3/TRBV12-4	TRBJ1-1	.	TGTGCCAGCAGTTTCGCGGTAAAGTCTGAAGCTTTCTTT	CASSFAVKSEAFF